These 8 T cell receptor beta chains were all obtained from the same sample, sequenced in a study of OX40 agonist ivuxolimab in advanced cancers. The data were produced by immunoSEQ multiplex PCR, yet TCRdb's version contains in-frame clones alone and is incomplete. The table records tens of thousands of clones, 75% to 90% of them present only once. This material consisted of CD4+ or CD8+ T cells sorted from blood, taken in a trial of the OX40 agonist ivuxolimab. The source of these receptors is an adult with an advanced solid tumor such as melanoma, head and neck, liver or kidney cancer.

The chain links TRBV11-1 to TRBJ2-1; TRBD1 matches at 7 bases. This CDR3 spans 16 amino acids. V was pared by 3 bases and J by 0 bases, with 5 bases of the junction left unmatched. From germline, CDR1 is SGHAT and CDR2 FQDESV (reference sequence). CDR3 sequence (DNA): TGTGCCAGCAGCTTGAGGGGGCGTAACTCCTACAATGAGCAGTTCTTC. Translation: CASSLRGRNSYNEQFF.

This chain links TRBV28 with TRBJ2-1; the D call may be TRBD1 or TRBD2 (5 bases each). Trimming stripped 6 bases from V and 4 bases from J, with 16 bases between. CDR3 length equals 15 residues. The germline gives CDR1 MDHEN, CDR2 SYDVKM. The CDR3: CASSRIPEGYNEQFF. CDR3 sequence (DNA): TGTGCCAGCAGCCGAATCCCTGAGGGGTACAATGAGCAGTTCTTC.

The chain uses TRBV4-3 and TRBJ2-1, with 9 bases identical to TRBD1. Trimming removed 0 bases from V and 6 bases from J; junction bases left unmatched: 9. Germline V gene sequence: CDR1 LGHNA, CDR2 YSLEER. This CDR3 comprises 17 residues. As DNA, the CDR3 is TGCGCCAGCAGCCAAGAATCCGGGACAGGGTATTTCAATGAGCAGTTCTTC. The encoded protein is CASSQESGTGYFNEQFF.

This rearrangement joins TRBV7-6 to TRBJ2-3; possibly TRBD2 for D (6 bases). V lost 3 bases, J lost 0 bases, and 7 bases lay in between. This CDR3 region has 14 residues. Germline CDR1 reads SGHVS; CDR2 reads FNYEAQ. The CDR3 nucleotides are TGTGCCAGCAGCTTTGCGGGAAGCACAGATACGCAGTATTTT. Its protein is CASSFAGSTDTQYF.

The chain employs TRBV30 and TRBJ2-6, with TRBD1 matching over 8 bases. The CDR3 sequence is 18 residues long. Germline V gives CDR1 GTSNPN, CDR2 SVGIG (reference sequence). V lost 1 base, J lost 2 bases, and 10 bases stayed unmatched. The DNA for the CDR3 is TGTGCCTGGAGTGGGACAATCCTGACAGGGGCTGGGGCCAACGTCCTGACTTTC. Translating it yields CAWSGTILTGAGANVLTF.

The V call is TRBV9, the J call TRBJ1-4; no clear D. The CDR3 has 15 residues. Per germline, CDR1 SGDLS and CDR2 YYNGEE. Trimming shortened V by 3 bases and J by 0 bases, and 9 bases separated the two germline ends. CDR3 bases: TGTGCCAGCAGCGCCGAGGGTTCAACTAATGAAAAACTGTTTTTT. Encoded protein: CASSAEGSTNEKLFF. Complete variable domain (other parts from reference TRBV9 and TRBJ1-4): DSGVTQTPKHLITATGQRVTLRCSPRSGDLSVYWYQQSLDQGLQFLIQYYNGEERAKGNILERFSAQQFPDLHSELNLSSLELGDSALYFCASSAEGSTNEKLFFGSGTQLSVL.

The rearrangement uses TRBV9 and TRBJ2-1; 10 nucleotides line up with TRBD2. V was clipped by 4 bases and J by 6 bases; unmatched bases: 4. Germline CDR1 SGDLS, CDR2 YYNGEE. The length of the CDR3 is 14 residues. CDR3 sequence (DNA): TGTGCCAGCAGCCCCCGGACTAGCGGCAATGAGCAGTTCTTC. Its protein is CASSPRTSGNEQFF.

The gene calls are TRBV6-5 and TRBJ2-1, with 10 bases matching TRBD2. The CDR3 runs 15 residues. Germline trimming cut 6 bases from V and 4 bases from J; bases unmatched to any gene: 6. Per the germline V gene, CDR1 is MNHEY and CDR2 is SVGAGI. In DNA, the CDR3 is TGTGCCAGCAGCCTGACTAGCGGGTTATACAATGAGCAGTTCTTC. It translates to CASSLTSGLYNEQFF.